The present T cell receptor (beta chain) was sequenced within a study of regulatory T cells in long-lasting Graves disease. Whole-study context: Over 5 years on antithyroid drugs plus positive TSH receptor antibodies marked Graves' disease as persistent.

Study-wide results and limits: There were preferences for TRBV28, TRBJ1-2 and TRBJ2-5 in persistent disease.

Libraries of TCR beta came from iRepertoire HTBI primers plus Arm-PCR of CDR3 regions. Per the original data handling: Segment identification across samples yielded roughly 62 TRBV and approximately 15 TRBJ segments. Each CDR3 protein gets one entry after TCRdb re-called the multiplex PCR reads with MiXCR. The V and J calls and clone size are TCRdb's, not the authors'. Found here are roughly 470,000 distinct CDR3 sequences, under 25% of them singletons; the top ten hold about 8.3%. CDR3 length equals 14 residues. The germline gives CDR1 MDHEN, CDR2 SYDVKM. V was clipped by 3 bases and J by 0 bases, with 9 bases between them. This clonotype was counted ten times or more. The antigen remains unidentified. Time point: persistent/refractory GD, antithyroid drugs over 5 years with positive TRAb. Extracted PBMC RNA gave rise to the TCR library.

The material sequenced was peripheral blood mononuclear cells (PBMCs), taken when the disease was refractory, from a patient treated with antithyroid drugs. The clonotype was recovered from a female donor with Graves disease. The rearrangement links TRBV28 to TRBJ2-7; D gene unclear. In nucleotides, the CDR3 is TGTGCCAGCAGTTTCGCGGAGAGCTCCTACGAGCAGTACTTC. Its protein is CASSFAESSYEQYF.